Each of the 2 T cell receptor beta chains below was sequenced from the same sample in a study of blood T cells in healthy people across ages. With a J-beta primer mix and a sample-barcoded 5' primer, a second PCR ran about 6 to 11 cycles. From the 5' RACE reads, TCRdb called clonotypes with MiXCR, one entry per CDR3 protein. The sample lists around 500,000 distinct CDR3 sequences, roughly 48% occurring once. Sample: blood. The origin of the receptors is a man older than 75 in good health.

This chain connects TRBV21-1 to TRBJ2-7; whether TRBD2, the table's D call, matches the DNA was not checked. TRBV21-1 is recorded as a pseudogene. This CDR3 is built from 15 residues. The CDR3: CASSKGRQGNYEQYF. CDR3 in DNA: TGTGCCAGCAGCAAAGGCCGGCAGGGCAACTACGAGCAGTACTTC.

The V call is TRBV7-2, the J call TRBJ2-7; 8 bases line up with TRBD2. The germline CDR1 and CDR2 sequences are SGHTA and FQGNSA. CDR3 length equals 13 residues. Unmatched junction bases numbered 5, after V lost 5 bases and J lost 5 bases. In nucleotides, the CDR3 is TGTGCCAGCAGCCTGGGACTAGGGGACGAGCAGTACTTC. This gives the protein CASSLGLGDEQYF.